The rows below give T cell receptor beta chains drawn from one sample of a study of blood T cell repertoires in COVID-19. Only in-frame clones appear in the TCRdb table, and some are missing; sequencing was by immunoSEQ multiplex PCR. The repertoire holds 55,000 to 70,000 clones, 60% to 85% seen once, with over 4% in the top ten. The sample taken for sequencing was peripheral blood. The receptors here all came from a human donor in a cohort sampled during active COVID-19. Each CDR3 is given with its conserved first and last residue. The D gene is left open where the match is weak. For some rows the clone size is stated as once, few or many, or as a class when expanded; others skip it.

DNA: TGTGCCAGCAGTTTTCAGAACCACCCTAATGAAAAACTGTTTTTT
CDR3: CASSFQNHPNEKLFF
V: TRBV27
size: medium-sized
D: -
J: TRBJ1-4

DNA: TGTGCCAGTACGATCGGACAGGGGACTCCAACTAATGAAAAACTGTTTTTT
CDR3: CASTIGQGTPTNEKLFF
V: TRBV19
size: -
D: TRBD1
J: TRBJ1-4

DNA: TGCAGCGCCAGGACAGCACAAGAGACCCAGTACTTC
CDR3: CSARTAQETQYF
V: TRBV29-1
size: -
D: -
J: TRBJ2-5

DNA: TGTGCCAGCAGCTTAGCGGCGGGGCTAGTGGTCCACGAGCAGTACTTC
CDR3: CASSLAAGLVVHEQYF
V: TRBV7-2
size: -
D: -
J: TRBJ2-7

DNA: TGTGCCAGCAGTGCTAAGGGGCCGCTCGATGAGCAGTTCTTC
CDR3: CASSAKGPLDEQFF
V: TRBV27
size: few
D: -
J: TRBJ2-1

DNA: TGTGCCAGCAGTTTAGTGGCAGGGGGCATCAACGAGCAGTACTTC
CDR3: CASSLVAGGINEQYF
V: TRBV28
size: -
D: TRBD1
J: TRBJ2-7

DNA: TGCGCCAGCAGCTTGGCGGCAGGGGGCGGCGAGCAGTACTTC
CDR3: CASSLAAGGGEQYF
V: TRBV5-1
size: -
D: TRBD1
J: TRBJ2-7

DNA: TGTGCCAGCAGCGTAACAGGGGCTAACTATGGCTACACCTTC
CDR3: CASSVTGANYGYTF
V: TRBV9
size: -
D: TRBD1
J: TRBJ1-2

DNA: TGTGCCAGCTCGAGACTGGGGAGACAGGGGGCGAACGAGCAGTACTTC
CDR3: CASSRLGRQGANEQYF
V: TRBV2
size: -
D: TRBD1
J: TRBJ2-7

DNA: TGTGCCAGCAGTGAAGGCCTTACCTACAATGAGCAGTTCTTC
CDR3: CASSEGLTYNEQFF
V: TRBV25-1
size: -
D: -
J: TRBJ2-1

DNA: TGTGCCAGCAGCGCGGGACTAGCGGGGTTCTACGAGCAGTACTTC
CDR3: CASSAGLAGFYEQYF
V: TRBV9
size: -
D: TRBD2
J: TRBJ2-7

DNA: TGTGCCACCAGCCGGAGGACTGGGAACGAGCAGTACTTC
CDR3: CATSRRTGNEQYF
V: TRBV15
size: -
D: -
J: TRBJ2-7

DNA: TGTGCCAGCAGCCAAGACGTGGACATCCTCGGAACTGAAGCTTTCTTT
CDR3: CASSQDVDILGTEAFF
V: TRBV4-2
size: -
D: -
J: TRBJ1-1

DNA: TGTGCCAGCTCGTCGCCGGGACAGGGGAACACTGAAGCTTTCTTT
CDR3: CASSSPGQGNTEAFF
V: TRBV18
size: -
D: TRBD1
J: TRBJ1-1

DNA: TGTGCCAGCAGTCTAGACACTGAAGCTTTCTTT
CDR3: CASSLDTEAFF
V: TRBV28
size: -
D: -
J: TRBJ1-1

DNA: TGTGCCAGCAGCGTACTGACAGGGGCAACTAATGAAAAACTGTTTTTT
CDR3: CASSVLTGATNEKLFF
V: TRBV9
size: once
D: TRBD1
J: TRBJ1-4

DNA: TGTGCCACCAGCAGAGGGGGGCAAGCGTCAGAAGCTTTCTTT
CDR3: CATSRGGQASEAFF
V: TRBV15
size: -
D: -
J: TRBJ1-1

DNA: TGTGCCAGCAGCTTGGACGAGTCCCACGAGCAGTACTTC
CDR3: CASSLDESHEQYF
V: TRBV5-6
size: -
D: -
J: TRBJ2-7

DNA: TGTGCCAGCAGTCGAGAAGGGACTAGCGGGAGAGTAGGCGAGCAGTACTTC
CDR3: CASSREGTSGRVGEQYF
V: TRBV2
size: once
D: TRBD2
J: TRBJ2-7

DNA: TGCGCCAGCAGCTTCGGGACAGGAGCCTACGAGCAGTACTTC
CDR3: CASSFGTGAYEQYF
V: TRBV5-1
size: -
D: TRBD1
J: TRBJ2-7

DNA: TGTGCCAGCAGTTACCCGGGAGGGGGGGATACTGAAGCTTTCTTT
CDR3: CASSYPGGGDTEAFF
V: TRBV6-5
size: -
D: -
J: TRBJ1-1

DNA: TGTGCCAGCAGCGTGACAGGGACCTCCTACGAGCAGTACTTC
CDR3: CASSVTGTSYEQYF
V: TRBV6-5
size: -
D: TRBD1
J: TRBJ2-7

DNA: TGTGCCAGCAGCAACGGCCCCCCAAAAGGGGATTCCTCCTACGAGCAGTACTTC
CDR3: CASSNGPPKGDSSYEQYF
V: TRBV5-6
size: -
D: -
J: TRBJ2-7

DNA: TGTGCCAGCAGTGTCAGGGGAATCTATTATGGCTACACCTTC
CDR3: CASSVRGIYYGYTF
V: TRBV25-1
size: -
D: -
J: TRBJ1-2

DNA: TGCAGTGCTAGTGGGCTAGCGGGAGTTAAGTACGAGCAGTACTTC
CDR3: CSASGLAGVKYEQYF
V: TRBV20-1
size: -
D: TRBD2
J: TRBJ2-7

DNA: TGTGCCAGCACCCGAATAGGGGGGGCGAGGGGCAATCAGCCCCAGCATTTT
CDR3: CASTRIGGARGNQPQHF
V: TRBV2
size: -
D: -
J: TRBJ1-5

DNA: TGTGCCAGCAGTTACTCCGACGGGTACGGGCAGTACTTC
CDR3: CASSYSDGYGQYF
V: TRBV6-5
size: -
D: -
J: TRBJ2-7

DNA: TGTGCCAGCAGTTACCAGACAGGGGACGAGCAGTACTTC
CDR3: CASSYQTGDEQYF
V: TRBV6-5
size: -
D: TRBD1
J: TRBJ2-7

DNA: TGTGCCAGCGTTCGGGAAGGCGGCGAGCAGTACTTC
CDR3: CASVREGGEQYF
V: TRBV3-1/TRBV3-2
size: -
D: -
J: TRBJ2-7

DNA: TGTGCCATCAGTGATGGGCAGGGTAATGAAGCTTTCTTT
CDR3: CAISDGQGNEAFF
V: TRBV10-3
size: few
D: -
J: TRBJ1-1

DNA: TGTGCCAGCAGTTACTTCAACCCCCCTGACCCGCGCAGGGAGCAGTACTTC
CDR3: CASSYFNPPDPRREQYF
V: TRBV6-2/TRBV6-3
size: -
D: -
J: TRBJ2-7

DNA: TGTGCCAGCAGCTTCCAGGGACAAAACACTGAAGCTTTCTTT
CDR3: CASSFQGQNTEAFF
V: TRBV7-2
size: -
D: -
J: TRBJ1-1

DNA: TGTGCCAGCAGTACCGGGACAGGCGTCGAAGCTTTCTTT
CDR3: CASSTGTGVEAFF
V: TRBV6-2/TRBV6-3
size: -
D: TRBD1
J: TRBJ1-1

DNA: TGTGCCAGCACCCGCGTTACTAGCGGCTCCTACGAGCAGTACTTC
CDR3: CASTRVTSGSYEQYF
V: TRBV28
size: -
D: TRBD2
J: TRBJ2-7